This T cell receptor beta chain was recovered during a study of blood T cell repertoires in COVID-19. Across the whole study: The United States, Italy and Spain provided the acute and convalescent COVID-19 samples. PBMCs, B-cell-depleted T cells, or T cells provided the cDNA or gDNA that made up the material.

The CDR3 runs to 14 residues. Deletions cut 2 bases from V and 9 bases from J, with 15 bases between. CDR1 is SGHRS and CDR2 is YFSETQ in the germline V gene. Authors' processing steps: Reference gene primer amplification yielded estimated nucleated cell counts. Repertoires were generated with immunoSEQ multiplex PCR, while TCRdb's copy carries only in-frame clones and drops some. Clone size and the V and J calls come from that table; the DNA yielded D and trimming. The sample carries around 200,000 clones, around 87% recorded once. The sample comprised peripheral blood. The J gene is TRBJ2-4, the V gene TRBV5-1; the D gene is possibly TRBD1 (6 bases). This receptor was taken from a man between 18 and 35 years old with active or convalescent COVID-19. This CDR3 reads CASSFGQGIGIQYF. The CDR3 nucleotides read TGCGCCAGCAGCTTCGGGCAGGGGATTGGCATTCAGTACTTC.